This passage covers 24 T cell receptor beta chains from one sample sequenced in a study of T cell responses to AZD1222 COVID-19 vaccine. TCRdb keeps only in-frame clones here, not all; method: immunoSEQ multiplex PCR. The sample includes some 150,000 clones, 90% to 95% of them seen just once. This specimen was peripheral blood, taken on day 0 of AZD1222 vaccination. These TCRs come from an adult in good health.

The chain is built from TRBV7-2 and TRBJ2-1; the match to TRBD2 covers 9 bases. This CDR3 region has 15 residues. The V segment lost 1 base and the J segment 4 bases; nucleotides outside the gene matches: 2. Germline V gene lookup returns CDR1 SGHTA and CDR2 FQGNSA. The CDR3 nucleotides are TGTGCCAGCAGCTTAGATCTAGCGGGATACAATGAGCAGTTCTTC. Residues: CASSLDLAGYNEQFF. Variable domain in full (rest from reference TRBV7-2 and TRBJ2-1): GAGVSQSPSNKVTEKGKDVELRCDPISGHTALYWYRQSLGQGLEFLIYFQGNSAPDKSGLPSDRFSAERTGGSVSTLTIQRTQQEDSAVYLCASSLDLAGYNEQFFGPGTRLTVL.

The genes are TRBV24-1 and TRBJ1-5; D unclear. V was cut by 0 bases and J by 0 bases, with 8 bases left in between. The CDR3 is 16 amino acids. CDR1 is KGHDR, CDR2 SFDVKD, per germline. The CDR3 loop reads CATSDLGRDSNQPQHF. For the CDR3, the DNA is TGTGCCACCAGTGATTTGGGGAGAGATAGCAATCAGCCCCAGCATTTT.

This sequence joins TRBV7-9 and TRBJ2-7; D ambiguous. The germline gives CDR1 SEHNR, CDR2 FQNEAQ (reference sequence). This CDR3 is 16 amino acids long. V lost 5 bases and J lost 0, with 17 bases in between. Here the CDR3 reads CASSPYGPGISYEQYF. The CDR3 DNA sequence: TGTGCCAGCAGCCCCTATGGACCTGGAATCTCCTACGAGCAGTACTTC.

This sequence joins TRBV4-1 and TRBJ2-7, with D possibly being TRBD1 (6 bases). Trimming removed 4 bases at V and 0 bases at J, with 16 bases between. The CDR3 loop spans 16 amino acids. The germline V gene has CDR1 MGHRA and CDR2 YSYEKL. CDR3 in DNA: TGCGCCAGCAGCCCAACCGGGGACACAAGCTCCTACGAGCAGTACTTC. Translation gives CASSPTGDTSSYEQYF.

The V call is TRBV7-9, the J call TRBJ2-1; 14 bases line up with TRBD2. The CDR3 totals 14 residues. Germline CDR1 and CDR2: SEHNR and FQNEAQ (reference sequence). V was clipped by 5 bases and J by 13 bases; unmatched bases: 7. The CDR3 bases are TGTGCCAGCAGCCTCGGGACTAGCGGGGGCCAACAGTTCTTC. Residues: CASSLGTSGGQQFF.

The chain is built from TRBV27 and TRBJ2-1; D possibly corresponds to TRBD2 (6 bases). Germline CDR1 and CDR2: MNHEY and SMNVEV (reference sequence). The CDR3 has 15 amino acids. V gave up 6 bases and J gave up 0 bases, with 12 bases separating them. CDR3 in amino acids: CASRSLAASYNEQFF. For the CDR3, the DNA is TGTGCCAGCAGATCACTAGCCGCCTCCTACAATGAGCAGTTCTTC.

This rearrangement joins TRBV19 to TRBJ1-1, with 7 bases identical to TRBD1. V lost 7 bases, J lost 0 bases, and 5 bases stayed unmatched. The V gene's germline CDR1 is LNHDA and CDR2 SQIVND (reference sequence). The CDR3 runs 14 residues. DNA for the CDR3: TGTGCCAGTACTAGGACAGGTATGAACACTGAAGCTTTCTTT. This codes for CASTRTGMNTEAFF.

CDR3 loop: CASSYDRYQPQHF. CDR3 in DNA: TGTGCCAGCAGTTACGACAGGTATCAGCCCCAGCATTTT. V usage is TRBV28 and J usage is TRBJ1-5, with D maybe TRBD1 (6 bases). The V gene lost 4 bases and the J gene lost 5 bases, with 9 bases spanning the gap. The CDR3 consists of 13 residues. CDR1 MDHEN and CDR2 SYDVKM come from the germline V gene.

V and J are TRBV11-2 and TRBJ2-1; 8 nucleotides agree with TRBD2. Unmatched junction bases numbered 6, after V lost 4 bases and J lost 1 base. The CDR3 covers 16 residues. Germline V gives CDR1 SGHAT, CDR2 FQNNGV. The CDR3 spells CASSSFSGMSYNEQFF. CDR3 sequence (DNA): TGTGCCAGCAGCTCCTTTAGCGGGATGTCCTACAATGAGCAGTTCTTC.

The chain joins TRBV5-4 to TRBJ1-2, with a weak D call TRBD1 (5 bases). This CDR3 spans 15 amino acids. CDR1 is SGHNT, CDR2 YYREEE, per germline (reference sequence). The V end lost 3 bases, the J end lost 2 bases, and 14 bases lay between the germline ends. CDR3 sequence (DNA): TGTGCCAGCAGCTCCCGGGACCACGGGAACTATGGCTACACCTTC. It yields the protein CASSSRDHGNYGYTF.

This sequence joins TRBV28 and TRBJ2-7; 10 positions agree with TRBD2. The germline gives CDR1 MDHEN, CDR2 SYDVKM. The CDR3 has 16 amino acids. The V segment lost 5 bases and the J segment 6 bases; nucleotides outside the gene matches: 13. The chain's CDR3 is CASSPNLGLAAREQYF. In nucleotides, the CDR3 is TGTGCCAGCAGTCCAAACCTTGGACTAGCGGCGCGCGAGCAGTACTTC.

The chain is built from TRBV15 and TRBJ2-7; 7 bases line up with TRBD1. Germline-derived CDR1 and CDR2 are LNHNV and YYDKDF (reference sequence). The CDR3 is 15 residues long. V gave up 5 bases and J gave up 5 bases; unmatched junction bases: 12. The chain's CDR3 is CATSSHRDSPHEQYF. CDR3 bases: TGTGCCACCAGCTCACACCGGGACAGTCCCCACGAGCAGTACTTC.

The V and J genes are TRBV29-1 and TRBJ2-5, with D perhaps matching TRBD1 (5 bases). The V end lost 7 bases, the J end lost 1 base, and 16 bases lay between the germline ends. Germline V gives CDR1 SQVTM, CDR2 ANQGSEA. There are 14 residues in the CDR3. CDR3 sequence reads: CSASDTLTQETQYF. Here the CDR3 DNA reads TGCAGCGCCTCGGACACTCTAACCCAAGAGACCCAGTACTTC.

CDR3 protein: CASSLALTYEQYF. The CDR3 bases are TGTGCCAGCAGCCTTGCACTAACCTACGAGCAGTACTTC. The chain uses TRBV11-2 and TRBJ2-7; unclear D gene. V gave up 5 bases and J gave up 2 bases, with 10 bases separating them. CDR3 length equals 13 residues. Germline CDR1 reads SGHAT; CDR2 reads FQNNGV.

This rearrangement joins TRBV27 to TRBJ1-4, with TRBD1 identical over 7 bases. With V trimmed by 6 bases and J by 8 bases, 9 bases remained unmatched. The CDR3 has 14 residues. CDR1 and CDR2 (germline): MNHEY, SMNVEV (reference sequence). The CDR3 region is CASSWRQGNEKLFF. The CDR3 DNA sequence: TGTGCCAGCAGCTGGAGACAGGGAAACGAAAAACTGTTTTTT.

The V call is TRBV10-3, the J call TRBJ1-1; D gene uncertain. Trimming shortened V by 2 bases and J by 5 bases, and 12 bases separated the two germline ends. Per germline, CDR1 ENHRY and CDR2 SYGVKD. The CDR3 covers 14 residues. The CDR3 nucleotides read TGTGCCATCAGTGAGGAGGGAAGCAAAACTGAAGCTTTCTTT. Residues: CAISEEGSKTEAFF.

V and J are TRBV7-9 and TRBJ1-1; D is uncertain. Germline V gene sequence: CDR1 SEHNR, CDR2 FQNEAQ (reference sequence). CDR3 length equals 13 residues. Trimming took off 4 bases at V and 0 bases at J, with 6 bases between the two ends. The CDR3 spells CASSWSLNTEAFF. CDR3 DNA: TGTGCCAGCAGCTGGTCCTTGAACACTGAAGCTTTCTTT.

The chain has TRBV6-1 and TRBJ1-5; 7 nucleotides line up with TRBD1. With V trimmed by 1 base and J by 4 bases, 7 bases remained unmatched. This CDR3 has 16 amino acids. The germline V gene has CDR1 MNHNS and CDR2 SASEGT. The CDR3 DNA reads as TGTGCCAGCAGTGAAGTGGGCAGGGGGGTTAATCAGCCCCAGCATTTT. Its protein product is CASSEVGRGVNQPQHF.

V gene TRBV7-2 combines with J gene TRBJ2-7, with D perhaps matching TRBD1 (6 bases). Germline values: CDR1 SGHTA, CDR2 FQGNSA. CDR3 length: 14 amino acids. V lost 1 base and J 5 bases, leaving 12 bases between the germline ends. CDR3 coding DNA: TGTGCCAGCAGCTTAGTTGGCCAGGGGAACGAGCAGTACTTC. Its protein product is CASSLVGQGNEQYF.

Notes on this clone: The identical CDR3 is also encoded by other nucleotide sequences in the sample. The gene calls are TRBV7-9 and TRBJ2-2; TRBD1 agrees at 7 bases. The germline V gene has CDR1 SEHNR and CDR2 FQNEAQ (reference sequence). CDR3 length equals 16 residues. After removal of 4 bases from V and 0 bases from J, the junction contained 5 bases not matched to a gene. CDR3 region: CASSSHRGANTGELFF. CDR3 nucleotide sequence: TGTGCCAGCAGCTCCCACAGGGGTGCGAACACCGGGGAGCTGTTTTTT.

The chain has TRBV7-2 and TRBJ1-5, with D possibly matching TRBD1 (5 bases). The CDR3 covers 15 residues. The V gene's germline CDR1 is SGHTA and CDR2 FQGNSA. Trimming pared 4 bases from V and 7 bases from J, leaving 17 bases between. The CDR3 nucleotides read TGTGCCAGCAGCTACACGGACAATCGCGGACAGCCCCAGCATTTT. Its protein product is CASSYTDNRGQPQHF.

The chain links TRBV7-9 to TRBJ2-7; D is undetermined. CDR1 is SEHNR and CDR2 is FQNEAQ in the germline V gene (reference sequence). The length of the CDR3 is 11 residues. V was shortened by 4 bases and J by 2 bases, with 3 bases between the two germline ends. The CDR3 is CASSSTYEQYF. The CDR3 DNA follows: TGTGCCAGCAGCTCAACCTACGAGCAGTACTTC.

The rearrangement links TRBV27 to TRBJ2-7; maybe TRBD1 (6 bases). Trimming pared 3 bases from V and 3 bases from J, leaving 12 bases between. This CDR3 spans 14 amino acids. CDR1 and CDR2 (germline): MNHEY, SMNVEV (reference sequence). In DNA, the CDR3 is TGTGCCAGCAGTTTTGGCAGACAGGACTACGAGCAGTACTTC. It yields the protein CASSFGRQDYEQYF.

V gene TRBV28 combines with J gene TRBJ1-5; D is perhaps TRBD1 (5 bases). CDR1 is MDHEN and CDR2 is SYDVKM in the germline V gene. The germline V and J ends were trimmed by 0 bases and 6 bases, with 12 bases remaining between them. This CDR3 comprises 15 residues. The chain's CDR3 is CASSLWAGSGQPQHF. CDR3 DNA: TGTGCCAGCAGTTTATGGGCAGGGTCGGGTCAGCCCCAGCATTTT.